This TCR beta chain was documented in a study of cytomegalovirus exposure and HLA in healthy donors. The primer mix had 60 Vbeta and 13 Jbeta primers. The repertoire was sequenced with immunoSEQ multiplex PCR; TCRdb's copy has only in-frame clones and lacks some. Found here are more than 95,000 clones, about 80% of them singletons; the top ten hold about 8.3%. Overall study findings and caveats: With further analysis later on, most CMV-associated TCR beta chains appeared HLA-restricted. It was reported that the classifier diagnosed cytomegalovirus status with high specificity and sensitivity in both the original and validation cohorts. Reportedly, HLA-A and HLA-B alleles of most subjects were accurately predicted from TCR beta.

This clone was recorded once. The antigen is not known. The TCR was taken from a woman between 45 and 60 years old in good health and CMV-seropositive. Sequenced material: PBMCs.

The CDR3 nucleotides are TGTGCCAGCAGCTTAGAAGGGGACAGGGCGACCTACGAGCAGTACTTC. Its translation: CASSLEGDRATYEQYF. This chain connects TRBV7-8 to TRBJ2-7; the match to TRBD1 covers 9 bases. Germline V gene sequence: CDR1 SGHVS, CDR2 FQNEAQ. This CDR3 is built from 16 residues. The junction had 6 bases not matched to a gene; V was cut back by 1 base and J by 2 bases.